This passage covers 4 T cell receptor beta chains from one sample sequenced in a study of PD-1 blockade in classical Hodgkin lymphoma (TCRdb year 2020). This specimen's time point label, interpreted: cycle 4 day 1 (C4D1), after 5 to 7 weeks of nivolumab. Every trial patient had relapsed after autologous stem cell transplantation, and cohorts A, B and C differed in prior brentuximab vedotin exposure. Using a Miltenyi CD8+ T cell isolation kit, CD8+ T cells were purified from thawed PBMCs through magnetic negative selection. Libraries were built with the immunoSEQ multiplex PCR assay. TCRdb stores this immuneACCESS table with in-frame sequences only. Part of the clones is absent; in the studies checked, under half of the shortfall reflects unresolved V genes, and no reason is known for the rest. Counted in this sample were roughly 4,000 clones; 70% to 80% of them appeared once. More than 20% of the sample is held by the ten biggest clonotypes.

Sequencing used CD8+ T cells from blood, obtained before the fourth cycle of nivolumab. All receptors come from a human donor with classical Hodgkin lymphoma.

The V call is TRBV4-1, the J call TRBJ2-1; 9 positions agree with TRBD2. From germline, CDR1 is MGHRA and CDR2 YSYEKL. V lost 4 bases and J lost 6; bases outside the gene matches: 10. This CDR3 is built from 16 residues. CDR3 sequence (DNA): TGCGCCAGCAGCCCACCCCAGCGGGGGGAGGGCAATGAGCAGTTCTTC. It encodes CASSPPQRGEGNEQFF.

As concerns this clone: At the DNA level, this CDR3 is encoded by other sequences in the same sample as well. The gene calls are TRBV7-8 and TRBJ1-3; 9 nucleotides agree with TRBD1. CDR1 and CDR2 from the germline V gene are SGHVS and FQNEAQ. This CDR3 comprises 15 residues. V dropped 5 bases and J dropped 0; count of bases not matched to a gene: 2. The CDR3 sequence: CASSLDRGSGNTIYF. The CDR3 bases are TGTGCCAGCAGCCTGGACAGGGGCTCTGGAAACACCATATATTTT. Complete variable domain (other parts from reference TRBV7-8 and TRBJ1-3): GAGVSQSPRYKVAKRGQDVALRCDPISGHVSLFWYQQALGQGPEFLTYFQNEAQLDKSGLPSDRFFAERPEGSVSTLKIQRTQQEDSAVYLCASSLDRGSGNTIYFGEGSWLTVV.

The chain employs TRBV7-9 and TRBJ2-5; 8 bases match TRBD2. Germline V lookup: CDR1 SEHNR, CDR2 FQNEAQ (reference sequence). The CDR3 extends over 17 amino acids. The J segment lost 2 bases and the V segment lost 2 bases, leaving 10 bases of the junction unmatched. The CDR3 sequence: CASSLRGLVPEQETQYF. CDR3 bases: TGTGCCAGCAGCTTACGGGGACTAGTCCCCGAACAAGAGACCCAGTACTTC.

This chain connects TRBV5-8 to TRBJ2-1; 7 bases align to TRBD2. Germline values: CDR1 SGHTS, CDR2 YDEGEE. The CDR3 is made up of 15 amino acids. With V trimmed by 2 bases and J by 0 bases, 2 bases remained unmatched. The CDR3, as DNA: TGTGCCAGCAGCTTCGGGGGGAGCTCCTACAATGAGCAGTTCTTC. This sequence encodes CASSFGGSSYNEQFF.